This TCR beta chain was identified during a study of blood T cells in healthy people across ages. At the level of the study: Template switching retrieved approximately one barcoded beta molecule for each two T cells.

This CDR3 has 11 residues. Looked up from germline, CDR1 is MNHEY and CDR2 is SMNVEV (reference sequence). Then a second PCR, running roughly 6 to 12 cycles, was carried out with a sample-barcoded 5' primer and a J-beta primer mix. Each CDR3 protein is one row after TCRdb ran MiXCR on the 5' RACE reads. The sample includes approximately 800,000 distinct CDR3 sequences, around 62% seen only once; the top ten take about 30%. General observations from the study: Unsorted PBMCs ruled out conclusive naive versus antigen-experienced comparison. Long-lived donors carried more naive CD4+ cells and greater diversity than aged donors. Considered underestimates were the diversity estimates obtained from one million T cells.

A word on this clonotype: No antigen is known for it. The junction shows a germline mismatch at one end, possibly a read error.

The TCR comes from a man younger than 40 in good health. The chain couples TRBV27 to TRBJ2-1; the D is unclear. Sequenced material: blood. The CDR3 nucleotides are TGTGCCAGCAATTTAGGTGGTGAGCAGTTCTTC. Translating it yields CASNLGGEQFF.